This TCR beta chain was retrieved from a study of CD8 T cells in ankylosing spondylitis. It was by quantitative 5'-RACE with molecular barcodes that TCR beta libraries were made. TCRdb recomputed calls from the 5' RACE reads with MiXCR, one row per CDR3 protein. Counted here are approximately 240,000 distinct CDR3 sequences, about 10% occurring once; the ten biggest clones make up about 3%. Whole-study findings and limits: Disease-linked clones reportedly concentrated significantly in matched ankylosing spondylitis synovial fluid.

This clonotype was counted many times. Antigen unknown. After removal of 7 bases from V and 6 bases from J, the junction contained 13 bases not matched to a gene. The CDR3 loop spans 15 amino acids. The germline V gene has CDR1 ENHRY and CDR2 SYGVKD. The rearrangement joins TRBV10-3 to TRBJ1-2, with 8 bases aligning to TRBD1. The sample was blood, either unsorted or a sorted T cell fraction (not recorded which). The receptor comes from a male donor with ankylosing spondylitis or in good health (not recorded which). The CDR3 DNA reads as TGTGCCATCACTAGTCAAGGCGGACAGGGTAATGGCTACACCTTC. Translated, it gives CAITSQGGQGNGYTF.